This passage covers 6 T cell receptor beta chains from one sample sequenced in a study of lymphopenia after photon versus proton radiotherapy. Using immunoSEQ multiplex PCR, the repertoire was profiled, and TCRdb retains in-frame clones only, with some absent. The data hold roughly 150,000 clones, with about 85% observed a single time. Source: peripheral blood, taken from a patient treated with photon-based radiotherapy. Source of these receptors: a man aged 45-65 years with gastric cancer.

The chain is built from TRBV10-1 and TRBJ1-1; tentative D call: TRBD1 (6 bases). Trimming removed 10 bases at V and 0 bases at J, with 12 bases between. CDR3 length equals 13 residues. Germline CDR1 is WNHNN and CDR2 is SYGVQD (reference sequence). The CDR3 loop reads CATRTAMNTEAFF. CDR3 DNA: TGCGCCACCCGGACAGCGATGAACACTGAAGCTTTCTTT.

The genes are TRBV29-1 and TRBJ1-1; a weak D match, TRBD1 (5 bases). The CDR3 contains 13 residues. Germline-derived CDR1 and CDR2 are SQVTM and ANQGSEA. Trimming removed 5 bases from V and 1 base from J, with 11 bases in between. The CDR3 sequence: CSVPGPKNTEAFF. CDR3 bases: TGCAGCGTTCCGGGACCCAAGAACACTGAAGCTTTCTTT. Drawing the rest from reference TRBV29-1 and TRBJ1-1, the complete variable domain is SAVISQKPSRDICQRGTSLTIQCQVDSQVTMMFWYRQQPGQSLTLIATANQGSEATYESGFVIDKFPISRPNLTFSTLTVSNMSPEDSSIYLCSVPGPKNTEAFFGQGTRLTVV.

The table lists this clone with a count of one. The rearrangement links TRBV5-1 to TRBJ2-1; TRBD1 aligns across 10 bases. V trimming: 0 bases; J trimming: 7 bases; junction bases outside the gene matches: 13. CDR1 and CDR2 from the germline V gene are SGHRS and YFSETQ. This CDR3 has 18 amino acids. Here the CDR3 reads CASSLEVSRGQGMNEQFF. CDR3 bases: TGCGCCAGCAGCTTGGAGGTATCAAGGGGACAGGGGATGAATGAGCAGTTCTTC.

This clone was recorded only once. The gene calls are TRBV6-5 and TRBJ2-3; perhaps TRBD2 as D (6 bases). The V gene's germline CDR1 is MNHEY and CDR2 SVGAGI. The V and J ends lost 5 bases and 4 bases respectively, with 10 bases between them. The CDR3 consists of 13 residues. The CDR3 reads CASSRGTADTQYF. Written as DNA, the CDR3 is TGTGCCAGCAGTCGCGGGACGGCAGATACGCAGTATTTT.

There are a few counts of this clone. V is TRBV6-6 and J is TRBJ1-1, with D possibly TRBD1 on 6 matching bases. Germline CDR1 MNHNY, CDR2 SVGAGI (reference sequence). Trimming pared 2 bases from V and 5 bases from J, leaving 15 bases between. The CDR3 consists of 15 residues. The CDR3 region has the DNA TGTGCCAGCAGTTACGGCGTCAAGGGGGTAACTGAAGCTTTCTTT. Translating gives CASSYGVKGVTEAFF.

The chain carries TRBV7-2 and TRBJ2-7, with D possibly called TRBD1 or TRBD2 (5 bases each). Trimming shortened V by 4 bases and J by 3 bases, and 22 bases separated the two germline ends. The CDR3 extends over 17 amino acids. In germline, CDR1 is SGHTA, CDR2 FQGNSA. CDR3 sequence: CASSSHFGTPDFYEQYF. CDR3 in DNA: TGTGCCAGCAGCTCACATTTCGGGACGCCGGACTTCTACGAGCAGTACTTC.